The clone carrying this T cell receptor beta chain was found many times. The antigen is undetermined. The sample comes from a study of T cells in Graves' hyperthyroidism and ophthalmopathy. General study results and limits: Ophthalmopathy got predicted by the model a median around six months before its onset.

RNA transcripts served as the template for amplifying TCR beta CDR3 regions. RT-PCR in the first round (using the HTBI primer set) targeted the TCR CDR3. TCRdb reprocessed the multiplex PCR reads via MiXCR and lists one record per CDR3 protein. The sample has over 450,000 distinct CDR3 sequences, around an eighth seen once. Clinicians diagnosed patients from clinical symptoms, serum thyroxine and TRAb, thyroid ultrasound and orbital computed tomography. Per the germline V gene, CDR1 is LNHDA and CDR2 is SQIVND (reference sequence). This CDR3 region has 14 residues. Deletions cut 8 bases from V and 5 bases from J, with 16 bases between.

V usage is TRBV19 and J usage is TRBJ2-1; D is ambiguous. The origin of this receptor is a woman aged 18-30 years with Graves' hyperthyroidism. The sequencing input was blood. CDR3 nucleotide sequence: TGTGCCAGTCGAGACCAAGCCGATCACAATGAGCAGTTCTTC. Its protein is CASRDQADHNEQFF.